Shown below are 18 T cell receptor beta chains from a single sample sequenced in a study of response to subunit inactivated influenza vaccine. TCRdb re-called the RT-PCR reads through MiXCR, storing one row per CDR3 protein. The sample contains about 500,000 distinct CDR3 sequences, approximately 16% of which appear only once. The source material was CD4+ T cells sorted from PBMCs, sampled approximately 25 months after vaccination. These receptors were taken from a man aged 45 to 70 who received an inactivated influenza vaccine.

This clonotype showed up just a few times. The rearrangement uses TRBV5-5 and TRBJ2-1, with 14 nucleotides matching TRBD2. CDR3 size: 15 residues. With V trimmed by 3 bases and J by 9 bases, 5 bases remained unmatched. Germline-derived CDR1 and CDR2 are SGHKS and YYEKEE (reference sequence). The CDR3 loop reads CASSSPGLAGVEQFF. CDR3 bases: TGTGCCAGCAGCTCACCGGGACTAGCGGGAGTTGAGCAGTTCTTC.

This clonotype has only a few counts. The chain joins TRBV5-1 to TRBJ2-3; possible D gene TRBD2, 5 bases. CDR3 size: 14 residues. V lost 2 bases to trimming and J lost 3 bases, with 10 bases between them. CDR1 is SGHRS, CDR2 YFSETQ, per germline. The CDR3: CASSFSSRTDTQYF. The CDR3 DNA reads TGCGCCAGCAGCTTCTCTAGCAGGACAGATACGCAGTATTTT. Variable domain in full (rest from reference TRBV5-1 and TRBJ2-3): KAGVTQTPRYLIKTRGQQVTLSCSPISGHRSVSWYQQTPGQGLQFLFEYFSETQRNKGNFPGRFSGRQFSNSRSEMNVSTLELGDSALYLCASSFSSRTDTQYFGPGTRLTVL.

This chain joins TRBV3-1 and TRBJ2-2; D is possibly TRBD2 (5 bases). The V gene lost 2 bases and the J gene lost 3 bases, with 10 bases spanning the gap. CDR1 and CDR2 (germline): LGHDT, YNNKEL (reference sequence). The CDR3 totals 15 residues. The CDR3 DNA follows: TGTGCCAGCAGCCAAATCCTAGCTGACACCGGGGAGCTGTTTTTT. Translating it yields CASSQILADTGELFF.

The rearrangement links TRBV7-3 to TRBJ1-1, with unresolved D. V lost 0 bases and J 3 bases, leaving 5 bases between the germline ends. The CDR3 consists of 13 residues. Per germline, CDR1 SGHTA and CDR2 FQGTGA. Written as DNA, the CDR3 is TGTGCCAGCAGCTTAACGACCGACACTGAAGCTTTCTTT. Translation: CASSLTTDTEAFF.

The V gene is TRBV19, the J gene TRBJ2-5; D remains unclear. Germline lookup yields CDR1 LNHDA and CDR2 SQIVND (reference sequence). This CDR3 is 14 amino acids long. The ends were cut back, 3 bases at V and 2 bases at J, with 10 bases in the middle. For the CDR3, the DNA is TGTGCCAGTAGTATGGTACGGGCTCAAGAGACCCAGTACTTC. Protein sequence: CASSMVRAQETQYF.

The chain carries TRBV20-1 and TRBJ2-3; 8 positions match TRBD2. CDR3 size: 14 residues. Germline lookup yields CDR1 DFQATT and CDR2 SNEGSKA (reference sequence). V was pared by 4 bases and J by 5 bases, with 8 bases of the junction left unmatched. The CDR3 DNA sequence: TGCAGTGCTATTATCGGGGGGGAGGTAGATACGCAGTATTTT. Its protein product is CSAIIGGEVDTQYF.

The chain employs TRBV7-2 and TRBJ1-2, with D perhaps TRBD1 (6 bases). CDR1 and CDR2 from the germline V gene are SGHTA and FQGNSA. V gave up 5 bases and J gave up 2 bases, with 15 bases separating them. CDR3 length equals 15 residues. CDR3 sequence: CASSPVDSGNYGYTF. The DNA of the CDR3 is TGTGCCAGCAGCCCAGTGGACAGCGGAAACTATGGCTACACCTTC. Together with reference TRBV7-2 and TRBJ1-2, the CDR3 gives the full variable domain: GAGVSQSPSNKVTEKGKDVELRCDPISGHTALYWYRQSLGQGLEFLIYFQGNSAPDKSGLPSDRFSAERTGGSVSTLTIQRTQQEDSAVYLCASSPVDSGNYGYTFGSGTRLTVV.

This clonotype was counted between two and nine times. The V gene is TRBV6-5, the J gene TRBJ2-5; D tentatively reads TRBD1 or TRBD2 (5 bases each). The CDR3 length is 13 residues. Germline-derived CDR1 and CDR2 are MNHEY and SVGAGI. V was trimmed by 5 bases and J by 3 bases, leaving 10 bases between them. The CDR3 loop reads CASSTGTKETQYF. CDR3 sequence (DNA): TGTGCCAGCAGTACTGGGACCAAAGAGACCCAGTACTTC.

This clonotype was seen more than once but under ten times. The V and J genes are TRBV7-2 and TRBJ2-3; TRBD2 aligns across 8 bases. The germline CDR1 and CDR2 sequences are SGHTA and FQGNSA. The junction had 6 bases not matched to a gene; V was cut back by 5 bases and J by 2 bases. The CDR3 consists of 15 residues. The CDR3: CASSRTSGYTDTQYF. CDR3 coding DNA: TGTGCCAGCAGCCGTACTAGCGGATACACAGATACGCAGTATTTT.

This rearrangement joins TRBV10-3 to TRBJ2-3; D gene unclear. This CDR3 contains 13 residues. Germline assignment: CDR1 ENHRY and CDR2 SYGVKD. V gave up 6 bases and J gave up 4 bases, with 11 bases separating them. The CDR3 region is CAISDGRSDTQYF. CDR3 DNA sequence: TGTGCCATCAGCGACGGACGCTCAGATACGCAGTATTTT.

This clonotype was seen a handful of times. The CDR3 DNA follows: TGTGCCAGCTCAGCGGACCTTACCGGGGAGCTGTTTTTT. Its protein is CASSADLTGELFF. V usage is TRBV18 and J usage is TRBJ2-2; D is unresolved. Trimming stripped 5 bases from V and 5 bases from J, with 9 bases between. The length of the CDR3 is 13 residues. Germline CDR1 and CDR2: KGHSH and LQKENI.

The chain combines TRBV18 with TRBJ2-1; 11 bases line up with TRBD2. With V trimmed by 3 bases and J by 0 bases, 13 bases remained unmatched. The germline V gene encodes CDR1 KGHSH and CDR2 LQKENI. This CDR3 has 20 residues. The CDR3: CASSPSAGTSGRSSYNEQFF. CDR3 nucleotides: TGTGCCAGCTCACCGTCTGCCGGGACTAGCGGACGGAGCTCCTACAATGAGCAGTTCTTC.

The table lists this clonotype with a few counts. The CDR3 DNA follows: TGCAGTGCTAGAGCCACACTAGCGGGAGTGGGGGAGCAGTACTTC. Protein sequence: CSARATLAGVGEQYF. This chain links TRBV20-1 with TRBJ2-7; 11 bases match TRBD2. The V gene end was trimmed by 1 base and the J gene end by 7 bases; junction bases not matched to a gene: 9. There are 15 residues in the CDR3. Per germline, CDR1 DFQATT and CDR2 SNEGSKA (reference sequence).

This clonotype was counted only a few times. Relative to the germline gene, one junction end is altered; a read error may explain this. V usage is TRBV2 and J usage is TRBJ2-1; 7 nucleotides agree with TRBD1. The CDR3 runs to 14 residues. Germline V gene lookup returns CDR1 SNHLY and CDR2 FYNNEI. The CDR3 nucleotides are TGTGCCAGCAGCGAAGATAACAGGGGTAATGAGCAGTTCTTC. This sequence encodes CASSEDNRGNEQFF.

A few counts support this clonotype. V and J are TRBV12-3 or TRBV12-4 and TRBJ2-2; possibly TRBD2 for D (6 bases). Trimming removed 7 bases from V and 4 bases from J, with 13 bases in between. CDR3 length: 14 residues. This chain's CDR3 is CASKRASATGELFF. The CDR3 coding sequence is TGTGCCAGCAAAAGGGCTAGCGCCACCGGGGAGCTGTTTTTT.

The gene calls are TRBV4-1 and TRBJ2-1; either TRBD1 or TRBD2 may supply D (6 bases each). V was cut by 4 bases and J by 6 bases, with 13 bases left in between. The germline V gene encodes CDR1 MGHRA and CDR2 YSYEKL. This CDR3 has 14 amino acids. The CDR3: CASSLSGARNEQFF. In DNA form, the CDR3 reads TGCGCCAGCAGCCTTTCGGGGGCCCGCAATGAGCAGTTCTTC.

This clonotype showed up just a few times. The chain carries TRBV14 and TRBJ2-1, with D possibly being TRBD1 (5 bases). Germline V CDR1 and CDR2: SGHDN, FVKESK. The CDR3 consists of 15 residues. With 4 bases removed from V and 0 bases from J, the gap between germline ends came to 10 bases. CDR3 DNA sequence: TGTGCCAGCAGCCCACAGGAAAGCTCCTACAATGAGCAGTTCTTC. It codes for CASSPQESSYNEQFF.

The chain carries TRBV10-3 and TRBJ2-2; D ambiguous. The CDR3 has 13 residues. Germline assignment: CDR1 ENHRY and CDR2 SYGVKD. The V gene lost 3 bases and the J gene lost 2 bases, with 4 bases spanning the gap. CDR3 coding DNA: TGTGCCATCAGTGACCCAAACACCGGGGAGCTGTTTTTT. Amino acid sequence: CAISDPNTGELFF.